A selection of T cell receptor beta chains follows, all from one sample in a study of T cell responses to AZD1222 COVID-19 vaccine. Repertoires were generated with immunoSEQ multiplex PCR, while TCRdb's copy carries only in-frame clones and drops some. Found here are approximately 270,000 clones, around 93% of them singletons; the top ten hold 0.5% to 0.7%. The sequences come from peripheral blood, collected 28 days after the second AZD1222 dose. These receptors all come from an adult who received the AZD1222 COVID-19 vaccine. Each CDR3 is given with its conserved first and last residue. A D gene is named only where the DNA matches it firmly.

D: NA; V: TRBV6-6; J: TRBJ2-2; CDR3: CASRAPDRNTGELFF; DNA: TGTGCCAGCAGGGCTCCGGACAGGAACACCGGGGAGCTGTTTTTT
D: NA; V: TRBV30; J: TRBJ1-2; CDR3: CAYLTGPTNYGYTF; DNA: TGTGCCTATCTGACAGGACCTACTAACTATGGCTACACCTTC
D: TRBD2; V: TRBV27; J: TRBJ2-2; CDR3: CASSLLIAGGSGELFF; DNA: TGTGCCAGCAGTTTATTGATAGCGGGAGGGTCCGGGGAGCTGTTTTTT
D: NA; V: TRBV27; J: TRBJ1-1; CDR3: CASSSIRGLATEAFF; DNA: TGTGCCAGCAGTTCAATCAGGGGTTTGGCCACTGAAGCTTTCTTT
D: NA; V: TRBV3-1/TRBV3-2; J: TRBJ1-6; CDR3: CASSQLPSSDSPLHF; DNA: TGTGCCAGCAGCCAATTACCGTCCAGCGATTCACCCCTCCACTTT
D: TRBD1; V: TRBV5-1; J: TRBJ2-1; CDR3: CASSLVGQGAYEQFF; DNA: TGCGCCAGCAGCTTGGTAGGACAGGGGGCGTATGAGCAGTTCTTC
D: NA; V: TRBV28; J: TRBJ1-3; CDR3: CASSLTGRSSGNTIYF; DNA: TGTGCCAGCAGTCTTACAGGGCGAAGCTCTGGAAACACCATATATTTT
D: NA; V: TRBV5-1; J: TRBJ2-7; CDR3: CASSRDGNYEQYF; DNA: TGCGCCAGCAGCCGGGACGGGAACTACGAGCAGTACTTC
D: NA; V: TRBV28; J: TRBJ1-2; CDR3: CASSSADSLGGYTF; DNA: TGTGCCAGCAGTTCCGCGGACAGTTTGGGAGGCTACACCTTC
D: TRBD2; V: TRBV18; J: TRBJ2-3; CDR3: CASSRGATSTDTQYF; DNA: TGTGCCAGCTCGCGGGGGGCGACTAGCACAGATACGCAGTATTTT
D: NA; V: TRBV12-3/TRBV12-4; J: TRBJ1-1; CDR3: CASSSRGSEVAFF; DNA: TGTGCCAGCAGTTCCAGAGGTTCTGAAGTAGCTTTCTTT
D: TRBD1; V: TRBV9; J: TRBJ2-2; CDR3: CASSVTGTGFSGELFF; DNA: TGTGCCAGCAGCGTCACCGGGACAGGGTTTTCCGGGGAGCTGTTTTTT
D: NA; V: TRBV19; J: TRBJ2-7; CDR3: CASSIEDSSYEQYF; DNA: TGTGCCAGTAGTATCGAGGACTCATCCTACGAGCAGTACTTC
D: NA; V: TRBV6-5; J: TRBJ1-2; CDR3: CASTDRNYGYTF; DNA: TGTGCCAGCACCGACCGAAACTATGGCTACACCTTC
D: NA; V: TRBV6-1; J: TRBJ2-1; CDR3: CASSAAGTAYNEQFF; DNA: TGTGCCAGCAGTGCAGCCGGGACTGCGTACAATGAGCAGTTCTTC
D: NA; V: TRBV28; J: TRBJ1-2; CDR3: CASSFGQQYGYTF; DNA: TGTGCCAGCAGTTTCGGACAGCAGTATGGCTACACCTTC